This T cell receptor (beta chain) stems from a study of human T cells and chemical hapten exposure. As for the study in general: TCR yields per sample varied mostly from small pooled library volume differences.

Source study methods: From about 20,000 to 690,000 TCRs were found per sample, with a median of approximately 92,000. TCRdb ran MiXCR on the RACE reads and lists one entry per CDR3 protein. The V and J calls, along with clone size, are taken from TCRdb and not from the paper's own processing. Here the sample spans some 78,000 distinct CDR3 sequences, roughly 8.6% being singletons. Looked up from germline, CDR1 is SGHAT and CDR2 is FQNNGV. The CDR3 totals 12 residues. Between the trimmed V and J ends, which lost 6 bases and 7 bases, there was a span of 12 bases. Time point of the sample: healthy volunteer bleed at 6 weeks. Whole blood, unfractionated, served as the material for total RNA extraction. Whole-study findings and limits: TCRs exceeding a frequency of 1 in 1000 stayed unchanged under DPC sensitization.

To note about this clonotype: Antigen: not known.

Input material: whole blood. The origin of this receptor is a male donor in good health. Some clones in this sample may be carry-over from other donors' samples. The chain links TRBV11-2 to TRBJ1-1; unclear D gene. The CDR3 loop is CASRLDRVEAFF. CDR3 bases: TGTGCCAGCAGACTAGACCGCGTTGAAGCTTTCTTT.